Following are 5 T cell receptor beta chains from one sample sequenced in a study of T cells in Graves' hyperthyroidism and ophthalmopathy. Authors of the study amplified TCR beta CDR3 regions from RNA transcripts. TCR CDR3 underwent first-round RT-PCR with the HTBI primer set. TCRdb analysed the multiplex PCR reads with MiXCR anew, one entry per CDR3 protein. Of over 500,000 distinct CDR3 sequences detected, roughly 18% appear once; the ten largest clones hold approximately 16%. Sequencing used blood. The receptors were gathered from a woman younger than 35 with Graves' ophthalmopathy.

The table lists this clonotype with many counts. The chain recombines TRBV5-5 with TRBJ1-4; TRBD1 matches 9 bases. V trimming: 4 bases; J trimming: 5 bases; junction bases outside the gene matches: 9. CDR1 and CDR2 (germline): SGHKS, YYEKEE (reference sequence). The length of the CDR3 is 16 residues. Here the CDR3 reads CASSPSGDRENEKLFF. For the CDR3, the DNA is TGTGCCAGCAGCCCATCGGGGGACAGGGAGAATGAAAAACTGTTTTTT.

This clonotype has a handful of counts. The chain uses TRBV30 and TRBJ2-7, with 7 positions matching TRBD1. The germline V gene encodes CDR1 GTSNPN and CDR2 SVGIG (reference sequence). The CDR3 contains 13 residues. V was clipped by 4 bases and J by 7 bases; unmatched bases: 10. Written as DNA, the CDR3 is TGTGCCTGGAACATCGAGGGGGCGGGTGAGCAGTACTTC. It codes for CAWNIEGAGEQYF. Full variable domain (missing parts from reference TRBV30 and TRBJ2-7): SQTIHQWPATLVQPVGSPLSLECTVEGTSNPNLYWYRQAAGRGLQLLFYSVGIGQISSEVPQNLSASRPQDRQFILSSKKLLLSDSGFYLCAWNIEGAGEQYFGPGTRLTVT.

There are many counts of this clonotype. The rearrangement links TRBV20-1 to TRBJ2-3; the D gene is possibly TRBD1 (6 bases). Germline CDR1 is DFQATT and CDR2 is SNEGSKA (reference sequence). This CDR3 has 15 amino acids. Trimming took 0 bases from V and 2 from J, leaving 12 bases between them. CDR3 nucleotide sequence: TGCAGTGCTAGAGAACAGGGCCTATACACAGATACGCAGTATTTT. Residues: CSAREQGLYTDTQYF.

This clonotype has only a few counts. This sequence joins TRBV6-1 and TRBJ2-1, with D possibly being TRBD1 or TRBD2 (6 bases each). CDR3 length: 15 residues. The ends were cut back, 7 bases at V and 2 bases at J, with 15 bases in the middle. The germline CDR1 and CDR2 sequences are MNHNS and SASEGT. The CDR3 sequence is CASTHFRGPYNEQFF. CDR3 sequence (DNA): TGTGCCAGCACCCATTTCCGGGGGCCCTACAATGAGCAGTTCTTC.

This clonotype has more than one count but fewer than ten. The chain uses TRBV19 and TRBJ2-7; D unclear. Germline CDR1 and CDR2: LNHDA and SQIVND (reference sequence). This CDR3 contains 14 residues. V lost 6 bases to trimming and J lost 2 bases, with 14 bases between them. The CDR3 sequence is CASSPGDYPYEQYF. CDR3 in DNA: TGTGCCAGTAGCCCTGGAGATTACCCCTACGAGCAGTACTTC.